This TCR beta chain was found in a study of cytomegalovirus exposure and HLA in healthy donors. It was with 60 Vbeta and 13 Jbeta primers that the PCR ran. TCRdb keeps only in-frame clones here, not all; method: immunoSEQ multiplex PCR. Of under 200,000 clones listed, over 75% were seen once; the top ten hold 0.5% to 0.55%. In germline, CDR1 is MNHEY, CDR2 SVGAGI. This CDR3 has 11 amino acids. V lost 8 bases and J lost 1, with 5 bases in between. This rearrangement joins TRBV6-5 to TRBJ1-1; D gene unclear. The material sequenced was PBMCs. This receptor was identified in a woman between 45 and 65 years old in good health and CMV-seronegative. For the CDR3, the DNA is TGTGCCAGCCTCAGGAACACTGAAGCTTTCTTT. Translation gives CASLRNTEAFF.